This T cell receptor (beta chain) was captured by sequencing in a study of blood T cell repertoires in COVID-19. Only in-frame clones appear in the TCRdb table, and some are missing; sequencing was by immunoSEQ multiplex PCR. The data show over 250,000 clones, around 90% seen once. CDR3 size: 15 residues. Germline V gene lookup returns CDR1 SGDLS and CDR2 YYNGEE. Trimming removed 4 bases from V and 9 bases from J; junction bases left unmatched: 9. The age range of participants was 18 to 89 years, with residence in about two dozen US areas. Categorization into cohorts depended on clinical history that participants reported. Symptom resolution, clearance, or two negative PCRs marked donors in Cohort 3 as recovered.

The chain combines TRBV9 with TRBJ2-3; the match to TRBD2 covers 12 bases. The TCR sequence derives from a woman between 18 and 29 years old who had recovered from COVID-19. Specimen: PBMCs or T cells enriched from blood (not recorded which). The CDR3 loop reads CASSPGLAGTSTQYF. In DNA form, the CDR3 reads TGTGCCAGCAGCCCCGGACTAGCGGGAACAAGCACGCAGTATTTT.